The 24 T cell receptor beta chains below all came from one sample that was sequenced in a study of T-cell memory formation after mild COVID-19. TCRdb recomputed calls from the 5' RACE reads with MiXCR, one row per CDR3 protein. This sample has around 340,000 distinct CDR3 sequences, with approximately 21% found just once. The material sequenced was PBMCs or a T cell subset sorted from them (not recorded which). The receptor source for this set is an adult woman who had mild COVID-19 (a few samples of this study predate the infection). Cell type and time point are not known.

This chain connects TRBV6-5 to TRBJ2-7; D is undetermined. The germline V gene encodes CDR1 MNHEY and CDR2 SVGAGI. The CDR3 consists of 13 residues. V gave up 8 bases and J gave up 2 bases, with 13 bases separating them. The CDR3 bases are TGTGCCAGCGGCTCTGGCAGCACCTACGAGCAGTACTTC. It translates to CASGSGSTYEQYF.

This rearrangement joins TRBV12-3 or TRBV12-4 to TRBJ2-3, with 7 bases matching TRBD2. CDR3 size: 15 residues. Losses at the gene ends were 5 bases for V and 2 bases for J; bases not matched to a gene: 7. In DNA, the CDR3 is TGTGCCAGCAGTCCCGGGGGGTCTCTCACAGATACGCAGTATTTT. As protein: CASSPGGSLTDTQYF.

CDR3 residues: CSAREDSGNQETQYF. The CDR3 DNA reads as TGCAGTGCTAGAGAGGATAGCGGTAACCAAGAGACCCAGTACTTC. The chain combines TRBV20-1 with TRBJ2-5, with D possibly being TRBD2 (6 bases). V lost 0 bases to trimming and J lost 0 bases, with 11 bases between them. The CDR3 has 15 amino acids. Looked up from germline, CDR1 is DFQATT and CDR2 is SNEGSKA (reference sequence).

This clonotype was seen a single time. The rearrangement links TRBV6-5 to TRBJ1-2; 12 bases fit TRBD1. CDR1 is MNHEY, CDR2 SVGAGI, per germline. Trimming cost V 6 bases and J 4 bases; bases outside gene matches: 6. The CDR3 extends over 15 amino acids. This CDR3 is CASSYRDRGLYGYTF. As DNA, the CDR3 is TGTGCCAGCAGCTACCGGGACAGGGGGCTCTATGGCTACACCTTC.

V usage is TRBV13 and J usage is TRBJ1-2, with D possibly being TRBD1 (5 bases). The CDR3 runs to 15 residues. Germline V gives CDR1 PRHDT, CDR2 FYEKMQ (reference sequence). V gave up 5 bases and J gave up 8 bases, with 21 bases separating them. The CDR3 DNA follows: TGTGCCAGCAGCCCGAGCGCGGGGCAGATTATGGGCTACACCTTC. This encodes CASSPSAGQIMGYTF.

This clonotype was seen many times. The CDR3 sequence is CSVEPGSLSYNEQFF. CDR3 DNA sequence: TGCAGCGTTGAACCTGGAAGTCTCTCCTACAATGAGCAGTTCTTC. The chain uses TRBV29-1 and TRBJ2-1; no definite D call. Germline CDR1 and CDR2: SQVTM and ANQGSEA. The length of the CDR3 is 15 residues. V was trimmed by 2 bases and J by 0 bases, leaving 11 bases between them.

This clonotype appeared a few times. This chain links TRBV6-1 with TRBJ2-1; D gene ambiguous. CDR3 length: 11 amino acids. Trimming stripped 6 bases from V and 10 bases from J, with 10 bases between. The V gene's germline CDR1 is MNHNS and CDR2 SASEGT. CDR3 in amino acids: CASSQGREQFF. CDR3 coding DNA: TGTGCCAGCAGCCAAGGTAGGGAGCAGTTCTTC.

The CDR3 region has the DNA TGCAGTGCTAGTCCGGGACTAGCGGGGGGCGTACAAGAGACCCAGTACTTC. This translates into CSASPGLAGGVQETQYF. The chain combines TRBV20-1 with TRBJ2-5; 15 bases are shared with TRBD2. This CDR3 comprises 17 residues. Looked up from germline, CDR1 is DFQATT and CDR2 is SNEGSKA (reference sequence). V shed 3 bases and J 2 bases; nucleotides not matched to a gene: 7.

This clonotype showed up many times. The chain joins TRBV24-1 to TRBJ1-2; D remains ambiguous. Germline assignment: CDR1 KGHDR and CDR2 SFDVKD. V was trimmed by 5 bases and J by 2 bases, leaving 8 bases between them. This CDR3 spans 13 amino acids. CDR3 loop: CATSAYENYGYTF. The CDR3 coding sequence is TGTGCCACCAGTGCTTATGAGAACTATGGCTACACCTTC.

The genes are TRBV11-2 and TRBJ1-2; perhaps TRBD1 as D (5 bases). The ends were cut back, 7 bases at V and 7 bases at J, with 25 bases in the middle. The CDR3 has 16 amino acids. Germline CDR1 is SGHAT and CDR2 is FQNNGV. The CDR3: CASTRIKGPGPSGYTF. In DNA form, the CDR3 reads TGTGCCAGCACTAGAATCAAGGGCCCGGGGCCTAGTGGCTACACCTTC.

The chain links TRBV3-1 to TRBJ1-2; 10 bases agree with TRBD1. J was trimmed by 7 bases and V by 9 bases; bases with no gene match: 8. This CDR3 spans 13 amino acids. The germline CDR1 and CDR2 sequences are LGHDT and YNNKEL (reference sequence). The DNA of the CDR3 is TGTGCCAGTAGCACCGGGACAGGGGTTGGCTACACCTTC. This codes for CASSTGTGVGYTF.

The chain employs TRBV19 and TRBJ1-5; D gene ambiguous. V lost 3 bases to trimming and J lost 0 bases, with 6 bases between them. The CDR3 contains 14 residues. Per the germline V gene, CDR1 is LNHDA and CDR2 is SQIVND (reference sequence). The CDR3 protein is CASSIRGSNQPQHF. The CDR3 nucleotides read TGTGCCAGTAGTATTAGAGGTAGCAATCAGCCCCAGCATTTT.

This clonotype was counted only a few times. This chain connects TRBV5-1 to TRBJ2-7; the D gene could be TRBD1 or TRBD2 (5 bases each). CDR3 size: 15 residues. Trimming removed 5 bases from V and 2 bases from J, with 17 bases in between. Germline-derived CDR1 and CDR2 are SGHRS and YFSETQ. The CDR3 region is CASSGPRGPTYEQYF. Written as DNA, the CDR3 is TGCGCCAGCAGTGGCCCCCGGGGACCAACCTACGAGCAGTACTTC.

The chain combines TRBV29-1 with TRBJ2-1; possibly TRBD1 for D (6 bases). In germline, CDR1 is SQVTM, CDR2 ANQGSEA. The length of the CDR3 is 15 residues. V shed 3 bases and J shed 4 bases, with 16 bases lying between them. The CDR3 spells CSVDRGERSYNEQFF. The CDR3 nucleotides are TGCAGCGTTGACAGGGGAGAGAGGTCATACAATGAGCAGTTCTTC.

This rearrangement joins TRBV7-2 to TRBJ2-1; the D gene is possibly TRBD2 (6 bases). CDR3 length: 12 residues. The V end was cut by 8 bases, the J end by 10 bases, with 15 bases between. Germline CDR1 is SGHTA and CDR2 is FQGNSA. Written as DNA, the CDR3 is TGTGCCAGCGCCACTCAGGGACTCGAGCAGTTCTTC. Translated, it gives CASATQGLEQFF.

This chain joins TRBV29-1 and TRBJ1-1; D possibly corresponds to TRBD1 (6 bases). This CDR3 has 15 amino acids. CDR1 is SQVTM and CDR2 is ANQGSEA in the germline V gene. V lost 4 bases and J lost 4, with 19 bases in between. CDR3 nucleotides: TGCAGCGTTGTCTTCATTGGCAGGGGAGGCACTGAAGCTTTCTTT. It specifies CSVVFIGRGGTEAFF.

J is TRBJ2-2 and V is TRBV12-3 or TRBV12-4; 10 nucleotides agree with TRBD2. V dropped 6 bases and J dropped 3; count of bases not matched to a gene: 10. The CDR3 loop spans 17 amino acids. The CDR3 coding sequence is TGTGCCAGCAGCCGCCTAGCGGGAGCGTTTGACACCGGGGAGCTGTTTTTT. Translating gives CASSRLAGAFDTGELFF.

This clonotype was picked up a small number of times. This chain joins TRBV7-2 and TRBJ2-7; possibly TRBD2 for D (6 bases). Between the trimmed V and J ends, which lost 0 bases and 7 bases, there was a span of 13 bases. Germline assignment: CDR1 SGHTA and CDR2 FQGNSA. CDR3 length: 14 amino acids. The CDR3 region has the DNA TGTGCCAGCAGCTTAGCATCGGGGGTCCGGGAGCAGTACTTC. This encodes CASSLASGVREQYF.

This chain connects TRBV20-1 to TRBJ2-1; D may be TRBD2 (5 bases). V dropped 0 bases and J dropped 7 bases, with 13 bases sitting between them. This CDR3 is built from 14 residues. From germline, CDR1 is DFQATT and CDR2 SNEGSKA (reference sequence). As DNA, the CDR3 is TGCAGTGCTAGAGATTTGAGGGCTGGTAATGAGCAGTTCTTC. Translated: CSARDLRAGNEQFF.

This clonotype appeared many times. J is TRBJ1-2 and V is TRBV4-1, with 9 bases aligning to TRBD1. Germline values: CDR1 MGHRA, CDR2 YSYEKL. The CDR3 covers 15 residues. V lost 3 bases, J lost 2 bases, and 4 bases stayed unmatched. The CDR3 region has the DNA TGCGCCAGCAGCCAGACCGGGACAGGGAACTATGGCTACACCTTC. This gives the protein CASSQTGTGNYGYTF.

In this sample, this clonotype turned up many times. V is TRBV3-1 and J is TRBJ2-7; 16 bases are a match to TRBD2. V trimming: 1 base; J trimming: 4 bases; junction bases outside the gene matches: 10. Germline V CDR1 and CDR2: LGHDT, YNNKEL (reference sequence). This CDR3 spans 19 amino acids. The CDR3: CASSQVSGTSGRAGYEQYF. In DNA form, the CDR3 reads TGTGCCAGCAGCCAAGTGTCGGGGACTAGCGGGAGGGCCGGGTACGAGCAGTACTTC.

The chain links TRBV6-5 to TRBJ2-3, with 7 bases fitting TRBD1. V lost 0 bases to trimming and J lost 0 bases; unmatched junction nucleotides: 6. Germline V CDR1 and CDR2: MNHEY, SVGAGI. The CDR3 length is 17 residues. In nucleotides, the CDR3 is TGTGCCAGCAGTTACTCCGGGACAGCCATTAGCACAGATACGCAGTATTTT. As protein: CASSYSGTAISTDTQYF.

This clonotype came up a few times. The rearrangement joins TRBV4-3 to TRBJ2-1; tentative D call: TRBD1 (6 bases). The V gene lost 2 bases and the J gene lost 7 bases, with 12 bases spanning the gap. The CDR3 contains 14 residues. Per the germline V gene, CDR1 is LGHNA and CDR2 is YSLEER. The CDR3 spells CASSQSTRGNEQFF. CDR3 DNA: TGCGCCAGCAGCCAATCGACGAGGGGGAATGAGCAGTTCTTC.

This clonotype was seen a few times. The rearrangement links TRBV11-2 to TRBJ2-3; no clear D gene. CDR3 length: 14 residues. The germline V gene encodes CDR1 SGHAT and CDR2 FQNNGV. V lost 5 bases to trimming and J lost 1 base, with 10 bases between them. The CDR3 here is CASSHGLGTDTQYF. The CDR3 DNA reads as TGTGCCAGCAGCCATGGGCTGGGCACAGATACGCAGTATTTT. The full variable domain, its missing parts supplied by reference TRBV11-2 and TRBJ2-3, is EAGVAQSPRYKIIEKRQSVAFWCNPISGHATLYWYQQILGQGPKLLIQFQNNGVVDDSQLPKDRFSAERLKGVDSTLKIQPAKLEDSAVYLCASSHGLGTDTQYFGPGTRLTVL.